This T cell receptor beta chain appears in the sequencing data of a study of blood T cell repertoires in COVID-19. Across the study: Samples of COVID-19 (acute and convalescent) were obtained from the United States, Italy and Spain.

This CDR3 has 18 residues. V dropped 4 bases and J dropped 0; count of bases not matched to a gene: 14. Germline V gene data show CDR1 as LGHDT and CDR2 as YNNKEL (reference sequence). Authors' analysis steps: Amplification of reference gene primers provided the estimated nucleated cell counts. Data came from immunoSEQ multiplex PCR; TCRdb stores just in-frame clones and leaves some out. V, J and clone size were drawn from that table, and D and trimming were deduced from the DNA. The data show roughly 280,000 clones, approximately 85% seen once. This TCR came from a woman between 65 and 79 years old with acute or convalescent COVID-19. Input material: peripheral blood. The rearrangement joins TRBV3-1 (or the pseudogene TRBV3-2) to TRBJ2-5; 7 bases map to TRBD1. The CDR3 loop is CASSLRARTGVYQETQYF. The CDR3 nucleotides read TGTGCCAGCAGCCTACGCGCCAGAACAGGGGTGTACCAAGAGACCCAGTACTTC.